Detailed here is one T cell receptor beta chain. In the original processing: From reference gene primer amplification, estimates of nucleated cell counts were derived. The assay was immunoSEQ multiplex PCR, and TCRdb's table has in-frame clones only and misses some. From that table come the V and J calls and clone size; the DNA was used to work out D and trimming. In the table there are nearly 350,000 clones, around 83% of which are singletons. The data were taken from a study of blood T cell repertoires in COVID-19. The CDR3 consists of 21 residues. V dropped 1 base and J dropped 0; count of bases not matched to a gene: 13. Germline V gene data show CDR1 as SGHRS and CDR2 as YFSETQ.

V usage is TRBV5-1 and J usage is TRBJ2-6; TRBD1 matches 10 bases. The sequence derives from a man aged 30-40 years with active or convalescent COVID-19. The sequencing input was peripheral blood. As DNA, the CDR3 is TGCGCCAGCAGCTTGACCCCGACAGGGGGCATTCTCAACTCTGGGGCCAACGTCCTGACTTTC. Translation: CASSLTPTGGILNSGANVLTF. Based on the CDR3 plus reference TRBV5-1 and TRBJ2-6, the full variable domain is KAGVTQTPRYLIKTRGQQVTLSCSPISGHRSVSWYQQTPGQGLQFLFEYFSETQRNKGNFPGRFSGRQFSNSRSEMNVSTLELGDSALYLCASSLTPTGGILNSGANVLTFGAGSRLTVL.